A single sample is the source of the 9 T cell receptor beta chains below, sequenced in a study of T cells after yellow fever vaccination. Via MiXCR, TCRdb re-called the 5' RACE reads, giving one row per CDR3 protein. The repertoire holds around 50,000 distinct CDR3 sequences, with roughly 7.3% as singletons. Sequencing was performed on CD8+ T cells sorted from PBMCs, taken more than 13 days after the first yellow fever vaccination. The source of these receptors is a man aged 18-30 years who received the YFV17D yellow fever vaccine.

This clonotype was seen repeatedly, ten times or more. The rearrangement joins TRBV6-5 to TRBJ2-2; D remains unclear. This CDR3 comprises 15 residues. From germline, CDR1 is MNHEY and CDR2 SVGAGI. V lost 3 bases and J 4 bases, leaving 12 bases between the germline ends. The CDR3 DNA reads as TGTGCCAGCAGTTATTCGGACGGTGGCACCGGGGAGCTGTTTTTT. As protein: CASSYSDGGTGELFF.

This clonotype was seen at least ten times. This chain links TRBV10-3 with TRBJ2-7; TRBD2 matches at 9 bases. In germline, CDR1 is ENHRY, CDR2 SYGVKD. CDR3 size: 15 residues. The ends lost 3 bases at V and 7 bases at J; junction bases unmatched: 10. The CDR3 sequence is CAISDPGTSLGEQYF. As DNA, the CDR3 is TGTGCCATCAGTGATCCAGGGACTAGCCTTGGGGAGCAGTACTTC.

Remarks on this clonotype: Given a much more abundant clone one base away, this may be a read error. V and J are TRBV30 and TRBJ2-7; possible D gene TRBD1, 6 bases. CDR1 GTSNPN and CDR2 SVGIG come from the germline V gene (reference sequence). The CDR3 totals 12 residues. V gave up 4 bases and J gave up 4 bases, with 11 bases separating them. This chain's CDR3 is CAWTGQTYEQYF. CDR3 in DNA: TGTGCCTGGACTGGACAGACTTACGAGCAGTACTTC.

This clonotype was counted at least ten times. The chain employs TRBV29-1 and TRBJ1-1, with D possibly being TRBD1 (5 bases). The germline V gene has CDR1 SQVTM and CDR2 ANQGSEA. The CDR3 has 12 residues. Trimming removed 5 bases from V and 0 bases from J, with 7 bases in between. CDR3 sequence: CSVHRMNTEAFF. CDR3 nucleotides: TGCAGCGTTCACAGGATGAACACTGAAGCTTTCTTT.

This clonotype was found many times. This chain connects TRBV6-2 or TRBV6-3 to TRBJ2-3; TRBD2 aligns across 9 bases. With V trimmed by 4 bases and J by 4 bases, 6 bases remained unmatched. This CDR3 region has 15 residues. The V gene's germline CDR1 is MNHEY and CDR2 SVGEGT. In DNA, the CDR3 is TGTGCCAGCAGTTCACAGCGGGGGGCCCCAGATACGCAGTATTTT. Protein product: CASSSQRGAPDTQYF.

In its sample, this clonotype was seen many times. This sequence joins TRBV5-5 and TRBJ2-7; D unresolved. Germline CDR1 and CDR2: SGHKS and YYEKEE (reference sequence). Trimming stripped 0 bases from V and 5 bases from J, with 9 bases between. The CDR3 covers 13 residues. This CDR3 is CASSLEGEDEQYF. Here the CDR3 DNA reads TGTGCCAGCAGCTTGGAGGGTGAGGACGAGCAGTACTTC. The full variable domain, completed using reference TRBV5-5 and TRBJ2-7, is DAGVTQSPTHLIKTRGQQVTLRCSPISGHKSVSWYQQVLGQGPQFIFQYYEKEERGRGNFPDRFSARQFPNYSSELNVNALLLGDSALYLCASSLEGEDEQYFGPGTRLTVT.

Ten or more counts support this clonotype. The rearrangement joins TRBV29-1 to TRBJ2-1; no clear D gene. The germline CDR1 and CDR2 sequences are SQVTM and ANQGSEA. The CDR3 runs to 16 residues. The ends were cut back, 2 bases at V and 6 bases at J, with 20 bases in the middle. CDR3 DNA: TGCAGCGTTGAACCCACCCTGCGCCAACCTATCAATGAGCAGTTCTTC. Its protein is CSVEPTLRQPINEQFF.

This clonotype was seen repeatedly, ten times or more. The chain employs TRBV4-2 and TRBJ1-1, with D perhaps matching TRBD1 (5 bases). V was clipped by 4 bases and J by 8 bases, with 14 bases between them. Germline V gives CDR1 LGHNA, CDR2 YNFKEQ. This CDR3 region has 13 residues. CDR3 sequence (DNA): TGTGCCAGCAGCCCAGGGACTGGTCAGGAAGCTTTCTTT. Translated, it gives CASSPGTGQEAFF.

J is TRBJ2-2 and V is TRBV29-1; tentative D call: TRBD1 (6 bases). The CDR3 runs to 14 residues. Germline V gives CDR1 SQVTM, CDR2 ANQGSEA. Trimming pared 4 bases from V and 6 bases from J, leaving 15 bases between. CDR3 sequence (DNA): TGCAGCGTTGGGGTTCCGGACAGCCCCGGGGAGCTGTTTTTT. Residues: CSVGVPDSPGELFF.